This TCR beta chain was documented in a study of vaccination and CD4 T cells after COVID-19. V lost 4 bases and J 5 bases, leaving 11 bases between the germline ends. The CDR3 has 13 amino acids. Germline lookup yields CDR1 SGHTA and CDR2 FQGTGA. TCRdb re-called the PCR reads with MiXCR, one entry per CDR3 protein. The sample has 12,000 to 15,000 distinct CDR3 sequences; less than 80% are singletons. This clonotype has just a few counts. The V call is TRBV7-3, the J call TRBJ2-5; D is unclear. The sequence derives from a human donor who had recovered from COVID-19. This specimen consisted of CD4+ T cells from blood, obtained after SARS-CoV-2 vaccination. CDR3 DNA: TGTGCCAGCAGCTCTACAGCCCGGGAGACCCAGTACTTC. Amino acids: CASSSTARETQYF.